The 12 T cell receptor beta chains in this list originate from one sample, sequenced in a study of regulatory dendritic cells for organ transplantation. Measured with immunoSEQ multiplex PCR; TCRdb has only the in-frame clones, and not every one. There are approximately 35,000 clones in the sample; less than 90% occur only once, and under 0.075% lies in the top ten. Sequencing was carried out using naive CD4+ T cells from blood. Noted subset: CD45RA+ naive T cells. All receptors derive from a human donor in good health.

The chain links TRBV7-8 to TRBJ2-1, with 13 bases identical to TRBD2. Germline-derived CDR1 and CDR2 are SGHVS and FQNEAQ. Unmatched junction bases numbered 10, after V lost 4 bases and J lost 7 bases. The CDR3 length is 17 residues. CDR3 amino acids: CASSSGGLAGIFNEQFF. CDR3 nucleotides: TGTGCCAGCAGCTCAGGGGGACTAGCGGGAATTTTTAATGAGCAGTTCTTC.

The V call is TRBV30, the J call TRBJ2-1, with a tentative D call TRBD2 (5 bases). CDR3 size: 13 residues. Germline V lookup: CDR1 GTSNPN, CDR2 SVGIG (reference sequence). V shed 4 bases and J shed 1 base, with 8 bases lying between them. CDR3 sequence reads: CAWNGVSYNEQFF. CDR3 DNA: TGTGCCTGGAACGGGGTTTCCTACAATGAGCAGTTCTTC.

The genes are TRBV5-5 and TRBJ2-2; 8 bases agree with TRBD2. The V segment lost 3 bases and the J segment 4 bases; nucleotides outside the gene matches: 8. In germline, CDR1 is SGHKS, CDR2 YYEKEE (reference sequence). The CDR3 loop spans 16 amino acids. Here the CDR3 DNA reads TGTGCCAGCAGCTCAACCGGGACTAGGGGCACCGGGGAGCTGTTTTTT. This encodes CASSSTGTRGTGELFF. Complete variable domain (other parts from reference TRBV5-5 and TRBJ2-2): DAGVTQSPTHLIKTRGQQVTLRCSPISGHKSVSWYQQVLGQGPQFIFQYYEKEERGRGNFPDRFSARQFPNYSSELNVNALLLGDSALYLCASSSTGTRGTGELFFGEGSRLTVL.

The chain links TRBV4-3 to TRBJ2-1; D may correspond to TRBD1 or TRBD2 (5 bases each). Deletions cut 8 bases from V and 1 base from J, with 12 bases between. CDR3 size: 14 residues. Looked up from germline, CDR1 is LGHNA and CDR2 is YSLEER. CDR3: CASRRGESYNEQFF. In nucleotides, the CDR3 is TGCGCCAGCCGGAGAGGGGAATCCTACAATGAGCAGTTCTTC.

The CDR3 region has the DNA TGTGCCAGCAGCTTAACGAGTAGGCCCAGACAGGGTGTGTTGGAGACCCAGTACTTC. It translates to CASSLTSRPRQGVLETQYF. V and J are TRBV7-3 and TRBJ2-5; 7 bases map to TRBD1. Germline values: CDR1 SGHTA, CDR2 FQGTGA. This CDR3 region has 19 residues. V shed 0 bases and J 5 bases; nucleotides not matched to a gene: 18.

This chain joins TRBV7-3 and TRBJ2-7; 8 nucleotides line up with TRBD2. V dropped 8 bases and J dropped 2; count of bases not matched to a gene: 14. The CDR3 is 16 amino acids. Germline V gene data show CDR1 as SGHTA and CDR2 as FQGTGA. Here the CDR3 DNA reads TGTGCCAGCGCCTGGGGATCGGGAGGGCCCCCCTACGAGCAGTACTTC. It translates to CASAWGSGGPPYEQYF.

The DNA of the CDR3 is TGTGCCTGGATCGAAGGCGACAGGGAACTCTATGGCTACACCTTC. Translating gives CAWIEGDRELYGYTF. V and J are TRBV30 and TRBJ1-2; TRBD1 matches at 7 bases. This CDR3 comprises 15 residues. Germline V gene sequence: CDR1 GTSNPN, CDR2 SVGIG (reference sequence). The J segment lost 4 bases and the V segment lost 4 bases, leaving 12 bases of the junction unmatched.

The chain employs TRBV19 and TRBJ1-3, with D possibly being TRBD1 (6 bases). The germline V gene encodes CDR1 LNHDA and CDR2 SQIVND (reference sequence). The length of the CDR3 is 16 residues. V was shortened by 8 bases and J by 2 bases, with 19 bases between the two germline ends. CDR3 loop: CASRRGRGTTGNTIYF. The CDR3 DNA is TGTGCCAGTCGTCGCGGACGAGGGACAACTGGAAACACCATATATTTT.

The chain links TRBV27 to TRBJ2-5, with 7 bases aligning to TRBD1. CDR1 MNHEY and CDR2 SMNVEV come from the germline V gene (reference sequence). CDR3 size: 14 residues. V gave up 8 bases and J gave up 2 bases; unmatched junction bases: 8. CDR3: CASGRDSSQETQYF. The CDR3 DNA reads TGTGCCAGCGGTCGGGACAGTAGTCAAGAGACCCAGTACTTC.

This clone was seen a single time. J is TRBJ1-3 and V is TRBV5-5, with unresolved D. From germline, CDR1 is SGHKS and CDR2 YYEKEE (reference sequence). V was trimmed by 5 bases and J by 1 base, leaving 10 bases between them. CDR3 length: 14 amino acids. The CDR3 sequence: CASRPLGSGNTIYF. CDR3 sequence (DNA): TGTGCCAGCAGACCGCTGGGATCTGGAAACACCATATATTTT.

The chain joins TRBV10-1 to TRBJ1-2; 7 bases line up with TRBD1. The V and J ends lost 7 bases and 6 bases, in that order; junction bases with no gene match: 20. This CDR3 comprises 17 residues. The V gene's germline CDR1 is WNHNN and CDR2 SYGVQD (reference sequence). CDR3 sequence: CASNQAHRGLTKDGYTF. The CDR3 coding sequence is TGCGCCAGCAATCAAGCACACAGGGGCCTCACAAAGGATGGCTACACCTTC.

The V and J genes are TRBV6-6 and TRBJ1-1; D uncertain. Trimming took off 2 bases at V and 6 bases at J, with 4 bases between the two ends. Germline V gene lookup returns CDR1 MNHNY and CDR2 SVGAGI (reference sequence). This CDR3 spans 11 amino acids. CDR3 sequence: CASSYISEAFF. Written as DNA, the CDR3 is TGTGCCAGCAGTTACATATCTGAAGCTTTCTTT.